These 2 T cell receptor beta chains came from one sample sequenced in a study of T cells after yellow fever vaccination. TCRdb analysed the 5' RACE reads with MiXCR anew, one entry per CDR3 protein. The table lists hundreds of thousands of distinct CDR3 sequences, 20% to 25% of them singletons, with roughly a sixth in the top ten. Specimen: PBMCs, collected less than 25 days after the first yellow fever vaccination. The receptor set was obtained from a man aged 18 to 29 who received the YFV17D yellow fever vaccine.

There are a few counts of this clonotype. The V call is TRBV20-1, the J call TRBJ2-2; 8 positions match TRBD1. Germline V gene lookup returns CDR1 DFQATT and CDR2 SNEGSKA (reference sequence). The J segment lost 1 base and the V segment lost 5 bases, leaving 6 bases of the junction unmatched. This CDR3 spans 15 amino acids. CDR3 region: CSAYPGTGNTGELFF. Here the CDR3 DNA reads TGCAGTGCTTACCCCGGGACAGGGAACACCGGGGAGCTGTTTTTT.

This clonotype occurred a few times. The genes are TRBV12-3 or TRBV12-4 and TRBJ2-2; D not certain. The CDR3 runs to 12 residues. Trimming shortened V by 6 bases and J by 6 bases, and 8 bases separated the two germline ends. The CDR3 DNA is TGTGCCAGCAGCATCCCCCCCGGGGAGCTGTTTTTT. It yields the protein CASSIPPGELFF.